A single sample is the source of the 14 T cell receptor beta chains below, sequenced in a study of T cells in Graves' hyperthyroidism and ophthalmopathy. RNA transcripts yielded amplified TCR beta CDR3 regions. The TCR CDR3 was amplified in a first-round RT-PCR using the HTBI primer set. MiXCR, run by TCRdb on the multiplex PCR reads, gives a single entry per CDR3 protein. The sample has under 65,000 distinct CDR3 sequences, roughly 50% seen once. The sample taken for sequencing was blood. All receptors derive from a woman aged 55-70 years with Graves' ophthalmopathy.

This clonotype was picked up one time. J is TRBJ2-7 and V is TRBV7-6; TRBD2 matches 9 bases. The CDR3 covers 13 residues. Germline V gives CDR1 SGHVS, CDR2 FNYEAQ. CDR3 nucleotides: TGTGCTAGAGCCCAGACTAGCGGTTGGGAGCAGTACTTC. It is translated as CARAQTSGWEQYF.

Regarding this clonotype: At one of its ends the junction is not consistent with the germline gene, which may arise from a read error. CDR3 amino acids: CSARATSF. In DNA form, the CDR3 reads TGCAGTGCTAGAGCCACGTCCTTC. The chain has TRBV20-1 and TRBJ2-5; no firm D call. Germline assignment: CDR1 DFQATT and CDR2 SNEGSKA (reference sequence). The CDR3 consists of 8 residues.

A word on this clonotype: The junction departs from the called germline gene at one end, perhaps through a read error. This rearrangement joins TRBV7-2 to TRBJ2-3; possible D gene TRBD1, 5 bases. The V gene's germline CDR1 is SGHTA and CDR2 FQGNSA. This CDR3 region has 14 residues. The CDR3 coding sequence is TGTGTCAGCAGCTTAAACGTGGACATAGATACGCAGTATTTT. Amino acids: CVSSLNVDIDTQYF.

On this clonotype: One end of the junction varies from germline; a read error may be responsible. The V gene is TRBV6-5, the J gene TRBJ2-3; unclear D gene. The CDR3 consists of 14 residues. The germline gives CDR1 MNHEY, CDR2 SVGAGI. The CDR3 nucleotides read TGTGCCAGCAGTTCCCCTTATAGCACAGATACGCAGTATTTC. Encoded protein: CASSSPYSTDTQYF.

This clonotype was recorded at least ten times. The gene calls are TRBV5-4 and TRBJ1-4, with D perhaps matching TRBD1 (5 bases). Germline V CDR1 and CDR2: SGHNT, YYREEE (reference sequence). This CDR3 is 13 amino acids long. V lost 2 bases and J lost 8, with 10 bases in between. The CDR3 DNA is TGTGCCAGCAGCTTCGGTCAGGGCGAAAAACTGTTTTTT. Translation gives CASSFGQGEKLFF.

This clonotype was seen more than once but under ten times. The chain joins TRBV5-1 to TRBJ2-1; 9 positions match TRBD1. Near its end, the DNA agrees better with TRBJ2-7, so the J call may be wrong. Germline CDR1 and CDR2: SGHRS and YFSETQ. The CDR3 loop spans 13 amino acids. CDR3 sequence (DNA): TGCGCCAGCAGCATGGGACAGGGAGGCGAGCAGTACTTC. Translating gives CASSMGQGGEQYF.

CDR3: CASSLARGGNYTF. Here the CDR3 DNA reads TGTGCCAGCAGCTTAGCGAGAGGGGGAAACTACACCTTC. V and J are TRBV11-2 and TRBJ1-2; tentative D call: TRBD1 (6 bases). The CDR3 runs 13 residues. V was cut by 1 base and J by 10 bases, with 13 bases left in between. Germline V CDR1 and CDR2: SGHAT, FQNNGV.

This clonotype appeared a single time. V and J are TRBV2 and TRBJ2-5; 7 bases are a match to TRBD2. J was trimmed by 4 bases and V by 3 bases; bases with no gene match: 11. The CDR3 loop spans 16 amino acids. Germline CDR1 SNHLY, CDR2 FYNNEI. The chain's CDR3 is CASSDNVAGEGETQYF. The DNA of the CDR3 is TGTGCCAGCAGTGATAACGTCGCCGGGGAGGGAGAGACCCAGTACTTC.

In this sample, this clonotype turned up once. The rearrangement links TRBV2 to TRBJ2-7, with D unresolved. Germline values: CDR1 SNHLY, CDR2 FYNNEI. The CDR3 sequence is 11 residues long. The germline V and J ends were trimmed by 6 bases and 6 bases, with 9 bases remaining between them. The DNA of the CDR3 is TGTGCCAGCAGGGGGTTCAGCGAGCAGTACTTC. Translating it yields CASRGFSEQYF.

In its sample, this clonotype was seen many times. The chain links TRBV28 to TRBJ2-7, with 7 bases that match TRBD1. V was clipped by 11 bases and J by 2 bases; unmatched bases: 6. CDR3 length equals 12 residues. Per germline, CDR1 MDHEN and CDR2 SYDVKM. CDR3 loop: CAAGQDTYEQYF. The CDR3 region has the DNA TGTGCCGCAGGACAGGACACCTACGAGCAGTACTTC.

This clonotype was seen ten or more times. This may be a read error: a much more frequent sequence differs by one nucleotide. The rearrangement uses TRBV12-3 or TRBV12-4 and TRBJ2-7; D is undetermined. The CDR3 totals 12 residues. Trimming pared 6 bases from V and 2 bases from J, leaving 8 bases between. Here the CDR3 reads CASRGGAYEQYF. For the CDR3, the DNA is TGTGCCAGCAGGGGTGGCGCCTACGAGCAGTACTTC.

As to this clonotype: An end of the junction does not agree with germline; a read error may underlie this. The chain employs TRBV14 and TRBJ2-1; 7 bases match TRBD2. Looked up from germline, CDR1 is SGHDN and CDR2 is FVKESK. The CDR3 is 13 amino acids. DNA of the CDR3: TGTGGCAGCAGCCAAGTGGGGGGGAATGAGCAGCTCTTC. As protein: CGSSQVGGNEQLF.

This clonotype was picked up many times. Here the CDR3 reads CASSPRLLETQYF. The CDR3 bases are TGTGCCAGCTCACCACGGCTCCTAGAGACCCAGTACTTC. The V call is TRBV18, the J call TRBJ2-5; unclear D gene. Germline V lookup: CDR1 KGHSH, CDR2 LQKENI. The CDR3 is made up of 13 amino acids. V dropped 1 base and J dropped 4 bases, with 7 bases sitting between them. Looking up the rest from reference TRBV18 and TRBJ2-5 gives the full variable domain: NAGVMQNPRHLVRRRGQEARLRCSPMKGHSHVYWYRQLPEEGLKFMVYLQKENIIDESGMPKERFSAEFPKEGPSILRIQQVVRGDSAAYFCASSPRLLETQYFGPGTRLLVL.

This rearrangement joins TRBV11-1 to TRBJ2-1, with D perhaps assigned TRBD1 or TRBD2 (5 bases each). The CDR3 loop spans 15 amino acids. Germline V gene data show CDR1 as SGHAT and CDR2 as FQDESV (reference sequence). V dropped 0 bases and J dropped 12 bases, with 18 bases sitting between them. The chain's CDR3 is CASSLAPPRGDTQFF. The CDR3 DNA is TGTGCCAGCAGCTTAGCGCCCCCACGAGGGGATACGCAGTTCTTC.